This T cell receptor beta chain comes out of a study of read filtering for tumor transcriptome and immune sequencing. Study-wide context: Fewer than ten patients were R-ISS I, 16 were R-ISS II, about seven were R-ISS III. Whole-transcriptome libraries were prepared after DNase treatment.

CDR1 KGHDR and CDR2 SFDVKD come from the germline V gene. The length of the CDR3 is 14 residues. V trimming: 7 bases; J trimming: 3 bases; junction bases outside the gene matches: 2. This clonotype was detected many times. Its target is not known. Points from the study as a whole: Without single-read clonotypes, shared clonotype proportions correlated more between IR-seq and RNA-seq. IR-seq captured clonotypes deeper and more reliably than RNA-seq.

This library used around 0.4 ug RNA and molecular barcoded adaptors spanning alpha/delta and beta/gamma chains. TCRdb passed the reads through MiXCR, listing each CDR3 protein once. The sample yields approximately 40,000 distinct CDR3 sequences, roughly 15% seen once. Sequencing was performed on a population of CD138-negative cells sorted from bone marrow. This TCR came from a donor at least 40 years old with multiple myeloma. The chain links TRBV24-1 to TRBJ1-5; TRBD1 aligns across 10 bases. The CDR3 spells CATRGTGDNQPQHF. DNA for the CDR3: TGTGCCACCAGGGGGACAGGGGACAATCAGCCCCAGCATTTT.